This TCR beta chain was identified in a study of CD8 T cells in Susac syndrome. Study details: There were Susac syndrome patients who were therapy-naive at blood draw, others on corticosteroids, and others on intravenous immunoglobulin alone. Whole-study findings and limits: Susac-specific public clones found in total CD8+ repertoires numbered some 17, and those in CD8+ TEMRA repertoires numbered several.

A word on this clonotype: Its specificity is unknown.

Random hexamers served to reverse transcribe roughly 0.45 to 1 ug RNA. TCRdb fed the immunoSEQ multiplex PCR reads into MiXCR, producing one record per CDR3 protein. The table has roughly 100,000 distinct CDR3 sequences, around 94% seen once; the top ten hold roughly 0.38%. The CDR3 sequence is 13 residues long. J was trimmed by 7 bases and V by 6 bases; bases with no gene match: 8. Per the germline V gene, CDR1 is SEHNR and CDR2 is FQNEAQ (reference sequence). The source is a human donor with Susac syndrome. The chain carries TRBV7-9 and TRBJ2-7; TRBD1 agrees at 8 bases. Sequencing input: CD8+ T cells from PBMCs. Written as DNA, the CDR3 is TGTGCCAGCAGTCCCGTAGGGACAGGAGAGCAGTACTTC. Amino acid sequence: CASSPVGTGEQYF.